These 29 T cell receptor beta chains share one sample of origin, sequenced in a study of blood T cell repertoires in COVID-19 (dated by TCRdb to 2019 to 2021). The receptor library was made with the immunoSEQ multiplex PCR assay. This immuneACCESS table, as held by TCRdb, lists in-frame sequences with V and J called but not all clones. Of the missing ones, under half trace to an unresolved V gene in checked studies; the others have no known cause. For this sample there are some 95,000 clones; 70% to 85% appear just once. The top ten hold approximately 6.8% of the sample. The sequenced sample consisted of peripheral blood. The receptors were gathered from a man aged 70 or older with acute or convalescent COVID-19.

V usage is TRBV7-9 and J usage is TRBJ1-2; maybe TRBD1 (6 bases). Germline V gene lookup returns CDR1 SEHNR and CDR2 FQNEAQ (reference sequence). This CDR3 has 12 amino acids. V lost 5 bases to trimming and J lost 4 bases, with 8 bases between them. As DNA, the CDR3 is TGTGCCAGCAGCGCGGACAGCTATGGCTACACCTTC. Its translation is CASSADSYGYTF. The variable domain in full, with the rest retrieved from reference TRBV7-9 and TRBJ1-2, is DTGVSQNPRHKITKRGQNVTFRCDPISEHNRLYWYRQTLGQGPEFLTYFQNEAQLEKSRLLSDRFSAERPKGSFSTLEIQRTEQGDSAMYLCASSADSYGYTFGSGTRLTVV.

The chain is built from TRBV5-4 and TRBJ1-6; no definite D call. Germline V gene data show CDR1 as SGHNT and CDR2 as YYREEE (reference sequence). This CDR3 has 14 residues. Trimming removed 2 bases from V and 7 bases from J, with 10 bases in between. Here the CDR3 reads CASSFNSANSPLHF. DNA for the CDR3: TGTGCCAGCAGCTTCAATAGTGCGAATTCACCCCTCCACTTT.

CDR3 region: CASSLSTGANYGYTF. CDR3 bases: TGTGCCAGCAGCTTATCGACAGGAGCTAACTATGGCTACACCTTC. The V gene is TRBV7-9, the J gene TRBJ1-2, with D tentatively TRBD1 (6 bases). Trimming removed 2 bases at V and 0 bases at J, with 10 bases between. The CDR3 consists of 15 residues. Germline CDR1 is SEHNR and CDR2 is FQNEAQ (reference sequence).

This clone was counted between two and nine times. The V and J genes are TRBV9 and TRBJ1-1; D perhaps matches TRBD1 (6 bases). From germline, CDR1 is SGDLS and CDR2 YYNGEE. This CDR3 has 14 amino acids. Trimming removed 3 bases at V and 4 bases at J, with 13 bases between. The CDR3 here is CASSATGHSTEAFF. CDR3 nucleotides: TGTGCCAGCAGCGCGACGGGACATAGCACTGAAGCTTTCTTT.

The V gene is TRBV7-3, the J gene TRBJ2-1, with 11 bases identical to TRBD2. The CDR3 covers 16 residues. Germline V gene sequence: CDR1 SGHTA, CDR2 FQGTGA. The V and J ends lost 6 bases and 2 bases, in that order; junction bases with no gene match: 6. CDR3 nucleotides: TGTGCCAGCAGTCTTATAGCGGGAGGGACCTACAATGAGCAGTTCTTC. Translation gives CASSLIAGGTYNEQFF.

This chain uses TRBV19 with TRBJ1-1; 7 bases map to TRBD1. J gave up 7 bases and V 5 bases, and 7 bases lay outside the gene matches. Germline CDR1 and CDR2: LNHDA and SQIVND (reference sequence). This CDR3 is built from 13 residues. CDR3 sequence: CASSVTGTDEAFF. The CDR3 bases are TGTGCCAGTAGTGTGACAGGGACCGATGAAGCTTTCTTT.

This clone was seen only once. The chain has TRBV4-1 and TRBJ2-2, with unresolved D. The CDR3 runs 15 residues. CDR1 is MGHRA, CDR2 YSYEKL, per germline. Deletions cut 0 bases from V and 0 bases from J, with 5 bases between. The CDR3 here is CASSQDRPNTGELFF. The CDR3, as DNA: TGCGCCAGCAGCCAAGACCGTCCGAACACCGGGGAGCTGTTTTTT.

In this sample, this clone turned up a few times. CDR3 residues: CSARTGGTEAFF. The CDR3 nucleotides are TGCAGCGCCAGGACAGGGGGCACTGAAGCTTTCTTT. The chain combines TRBV29-1 with TRBJ1-1; TRBD1 aligns across 10 bases. The V gene end was trimmed by 7 bases and the J gene end by 4 bases; junction bases not matched to a gene: 3. The CDR3 spans 12 residues. The germline CDR1 and CDR2 sequences are SQVTM and ANQGSEA.

The CDR3 DNA sequence: TGTGCCAGCAGCTCGACAGGGAATAGGCAGCCCCAGCATTTT. This sequence encodes CASSSTGNRQPQHF. The chain carries TRBV5-6 and TRBJ1-5; TRBD1 agrees at 7 bases. V was pared by 3 bases and J by 7 bases, with 7 bases of the junction left unmatched. The CDR3 loop spans 14 amino acids. Germline V CDR1 and CDR2: SGHDT, YYEEEE. The variable domain in full, with the rest retrieved from reference TRBV5-6 and TRBJ1-5, is DAGVTQSPTHLIKTRGQQVTLRCSPKSGHDTVSWYQQALGQGPQFIFQYYEEEERQRGNFPDRFSGHQFPNYSSELNVNALLLGDSALYLCASSSTGNRQPQHFGDGTRLSIL.

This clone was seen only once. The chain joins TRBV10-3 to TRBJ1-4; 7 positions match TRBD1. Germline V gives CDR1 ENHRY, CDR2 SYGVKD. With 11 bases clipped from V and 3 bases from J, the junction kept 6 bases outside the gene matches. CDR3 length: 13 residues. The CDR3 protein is CAARGQPNEKLFF. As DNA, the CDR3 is TGTGCCGCCCGGGGACAGCCTAATGAAAAACTGTTTTTT.

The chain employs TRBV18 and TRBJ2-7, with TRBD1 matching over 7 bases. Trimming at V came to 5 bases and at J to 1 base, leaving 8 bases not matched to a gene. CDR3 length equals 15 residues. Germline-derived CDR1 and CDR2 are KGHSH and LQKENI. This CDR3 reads CASSSGQLNSYEQYV. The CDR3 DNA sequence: TGTGCCAGCTCATCGGGACAGCTAAATTCCTACGAGCAGTACGTC.

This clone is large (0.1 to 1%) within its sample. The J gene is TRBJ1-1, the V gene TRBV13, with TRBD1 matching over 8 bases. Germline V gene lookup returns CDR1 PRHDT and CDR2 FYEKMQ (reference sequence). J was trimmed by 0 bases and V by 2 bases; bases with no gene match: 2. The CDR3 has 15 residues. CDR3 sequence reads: CASSLRTGLNTEAFF. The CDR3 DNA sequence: TGTGCCAGCAGCTTAAGGACAGGGCTGAACACTGAAGCTTTCTTT.

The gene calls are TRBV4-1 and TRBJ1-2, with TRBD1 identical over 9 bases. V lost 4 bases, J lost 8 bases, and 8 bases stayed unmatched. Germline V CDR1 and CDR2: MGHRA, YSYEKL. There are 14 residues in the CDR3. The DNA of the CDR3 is TGCGCCAGCAGCCGCCAAGGGACAGGGAGGGGCTACACCTTC. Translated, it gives CASSRQGTGRGYTF.

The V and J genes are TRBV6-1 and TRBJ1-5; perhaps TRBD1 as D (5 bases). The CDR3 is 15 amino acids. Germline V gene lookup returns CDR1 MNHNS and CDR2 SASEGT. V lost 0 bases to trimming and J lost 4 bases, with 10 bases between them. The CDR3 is CASSEAQGLNQPQHF. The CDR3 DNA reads TGTGCCAGCAGTGAAGCCCAGGGTTTAAATCAGCCCCAGCATTTT.

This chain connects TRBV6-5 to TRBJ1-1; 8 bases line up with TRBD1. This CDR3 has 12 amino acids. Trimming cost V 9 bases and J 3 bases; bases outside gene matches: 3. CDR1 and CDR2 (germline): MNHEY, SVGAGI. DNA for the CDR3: TGTGCCAGTCGACAGGGGTACACTGAAGCTTTCTTT. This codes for CASRQGYTEAFF.

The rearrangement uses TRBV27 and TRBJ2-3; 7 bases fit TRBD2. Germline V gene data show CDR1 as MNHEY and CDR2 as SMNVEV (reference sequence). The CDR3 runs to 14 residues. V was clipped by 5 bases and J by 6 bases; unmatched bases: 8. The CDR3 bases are TGTGCCAGCAGTACCGGACTAGAGACGGATACGCAGTATTTT. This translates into CASSTGLETDTQYF.

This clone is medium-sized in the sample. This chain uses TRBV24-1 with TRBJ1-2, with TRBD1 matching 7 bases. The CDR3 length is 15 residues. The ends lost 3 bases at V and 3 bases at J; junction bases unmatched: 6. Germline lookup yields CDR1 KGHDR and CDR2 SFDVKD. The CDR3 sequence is CATSDTGTADYGYTF. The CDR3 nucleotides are TGTGCCACCAGTGATACCGGGACAGCAGACTATGGCTACACCTTC.

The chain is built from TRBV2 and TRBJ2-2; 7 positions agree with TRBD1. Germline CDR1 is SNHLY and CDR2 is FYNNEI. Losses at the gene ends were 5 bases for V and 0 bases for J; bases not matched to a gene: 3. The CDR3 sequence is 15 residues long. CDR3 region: CASSWDSANTGELFF. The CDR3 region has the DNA TGTGCCAGCAGTTGGGACAGTGCGAACACCGGGGAGCTGTTTTTT.

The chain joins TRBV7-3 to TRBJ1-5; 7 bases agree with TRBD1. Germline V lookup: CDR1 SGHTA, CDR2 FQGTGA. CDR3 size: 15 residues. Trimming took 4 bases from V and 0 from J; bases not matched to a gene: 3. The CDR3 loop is CASSSRTGSNQPQHF. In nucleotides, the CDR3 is TGTGCCAGCAGCTCCCGGACAGGTAGCAATCAGCCCCAGCATTTT.

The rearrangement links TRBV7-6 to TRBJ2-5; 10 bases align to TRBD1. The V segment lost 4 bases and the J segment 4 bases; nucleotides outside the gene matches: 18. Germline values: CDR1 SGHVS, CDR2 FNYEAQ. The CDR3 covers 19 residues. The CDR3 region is CASSSIQPATGGRRETQYF. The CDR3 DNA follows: TGTGCCAGCAGCTCCATCCAACCAGCGACAGGGGGCCGTCGAGAGACCCAGTACTTC.

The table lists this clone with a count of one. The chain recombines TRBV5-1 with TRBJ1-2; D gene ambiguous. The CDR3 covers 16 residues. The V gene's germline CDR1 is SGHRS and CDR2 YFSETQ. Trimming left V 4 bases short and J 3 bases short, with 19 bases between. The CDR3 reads CASSLLQRPLDYGYTF. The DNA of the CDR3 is TGCGCCAGCAGCCTACTCCAGCGTCCGTTAGACTATGGCTACACCTTC. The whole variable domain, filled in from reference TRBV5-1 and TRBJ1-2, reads KAGVTQTPRYLIKTRGQQVTLSCSPISGHRSVSWYQQTPGQGLQFLFEYFSETQRNKGNFPGRFSGRQFSNSRSEMNVSTLELGDSALYLCASSLLQRPLDYGYTFGSGTRLTVV.

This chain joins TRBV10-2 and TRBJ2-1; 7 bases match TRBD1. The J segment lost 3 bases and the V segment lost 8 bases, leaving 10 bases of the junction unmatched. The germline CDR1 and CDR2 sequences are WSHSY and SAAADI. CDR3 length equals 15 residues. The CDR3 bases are TGCGCCAGCCGGGGAGACAGGGACGGCTACAATGAGCAGTTCTTC. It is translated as CASRGDRDGYNEQFF.

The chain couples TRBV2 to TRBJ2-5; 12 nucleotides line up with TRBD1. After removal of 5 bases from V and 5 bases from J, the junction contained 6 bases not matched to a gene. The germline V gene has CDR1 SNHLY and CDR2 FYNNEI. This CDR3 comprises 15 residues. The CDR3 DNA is TGTGCCAGCAGTCTGGGACAGGGGGCGAAGGAGACCCAGTACTTC. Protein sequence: CASSLGQGAKETQYF.

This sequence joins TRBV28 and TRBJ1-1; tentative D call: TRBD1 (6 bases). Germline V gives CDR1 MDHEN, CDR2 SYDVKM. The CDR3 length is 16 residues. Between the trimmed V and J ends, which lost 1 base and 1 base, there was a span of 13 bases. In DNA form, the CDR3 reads TGTGCCAGCAGTTTATTGGGGGCACAGCGGAACACTGAAGCTTTCTTT. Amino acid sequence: CASSLLGAQRNTEAFF.

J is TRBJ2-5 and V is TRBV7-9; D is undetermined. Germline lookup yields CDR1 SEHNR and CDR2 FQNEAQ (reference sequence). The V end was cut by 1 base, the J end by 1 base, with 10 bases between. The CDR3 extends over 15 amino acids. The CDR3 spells CASSLDQLPQETQYF. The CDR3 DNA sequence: TGTGCCAGCAGCTTAGACCAACTCCCCCAAGAGACCCAGTACTTC.

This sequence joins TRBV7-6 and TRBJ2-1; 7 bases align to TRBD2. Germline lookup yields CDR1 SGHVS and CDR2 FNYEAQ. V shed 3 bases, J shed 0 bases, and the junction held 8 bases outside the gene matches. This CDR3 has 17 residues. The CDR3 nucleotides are TGTGCCAGCAGCTTTCTGGGGCGGGAGAGCTCCTACAATGAGCAGTTCTTC. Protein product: CASSFLGRESSYNEQFF.

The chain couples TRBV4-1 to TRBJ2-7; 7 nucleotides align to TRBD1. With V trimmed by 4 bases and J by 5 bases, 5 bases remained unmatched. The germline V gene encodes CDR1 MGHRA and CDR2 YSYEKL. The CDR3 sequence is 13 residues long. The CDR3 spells CASSPRTGDEQYF. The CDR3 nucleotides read TGCGCCAGCAGCCCCCGTACAGGGGACGAGCAGTACTTC.

The CDR3 bases are TGTGCCAGCAGCCGGGGACTAGCGGGAAGGAACGAGCAGTACTTC. Its protein product is CASSRGLAGRNEQYF. The chain carries TRBV5-4 and TRBJ2-7; TRBD2 matches at 13 bases. J was trimmed by 5 bases and V by 4 bases; bases with no gene match: 6. Germline V gene sequence: CDR1 SGHNT, CDR2 YYREEE (reference sequence). This CDR3 has 15 amino acids.

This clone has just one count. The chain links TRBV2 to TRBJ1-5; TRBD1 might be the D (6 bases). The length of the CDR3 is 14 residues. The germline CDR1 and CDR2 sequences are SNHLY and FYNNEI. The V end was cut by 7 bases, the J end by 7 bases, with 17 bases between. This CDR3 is CASNMNREVQPQHF. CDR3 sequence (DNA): TGTGCCAGCAACATGAACAGGGAAGTCCAGCCCCAGCATTTT.